This T cell receptor (beta chain) was captured in a study of Ad26.COV2.S vaccination and SARS-CoV-2 variants. Study-wide points: People given the vaccine had a wider spike-specific TCR breadth than placebo recipients did. The TCR-based breadth and depth measures might underestimate overall T cell responses. Placebo and vaccine recipients had non-spike TCR breadth that was similar.

The CDR3 extends over 15 amino acids. V dropped 0 bases and J dropped 1; count of bases not matched to a gene: 1. Germline loops: CDR1 MNHEY, CDR2 SMNVEV (reference sequence). Comment on this clone: Antigen: not known.

The assay was immunoSEQ multiplex PCR, and TCRdb's table has in-frame clones only and misses some. The sample holds 87,000 or so clones, under 90% seen once. Specimen: peripheral blood, collected after recovery from COVID-19. V gene TRBV27 combines with J gene TRBJ1-1; 8 bases fit TRBD1. This sequence was found in a human donor who had recovered from COVID-19. CDR3 sequence: CASSLSGQANTEAFF. Written as DNA, the CDR3 is TGTGCCAGCAGTTTATCGGGACAGGCGAACACTGAAGCTTTCTTT.